A selection of T cell receptor beta chains follows, all from one sample in a study of cytomegalovirus exposure and HLA in healthy donors. Sequencing used immunoSEQ multiplex PCR; TCRdb keeps in-frame clones, though not all of them. This sample has 150,000 to 200,000 clones, with roughly 71% found just once. Sequencing input: PBMCs. The source of these receptors is a girl aged 5-17 years in good health and CMV-seronegative. Each CDR3 is given without its conserved first and last residue. Not every row has a clone size; where given, it reads once, few, many or a size class.

V gene	clone size	J gene	CDR3 protein
TRBV15	NA	TRBJ1-1	ATSRRTGGAF
TRBV6-1	NA	TRBJ1-1	ASTPGRGSF
TRBV2	NA	TRBJ2-2	ASSDGQGFSTGELF
TRBV15	NA	TRBJ2-1	ATSRGGGTGHNEQF
TRBV19	NA	TRBJ1-1	ASRTGGGNTEAF
TRBV5-6	NA	TRBJ2-7	ASSLASGGAPYEQY
TRBV9	NA	TRBJ2-3	ASSVAGGGGSTDTQY
TRBV7-8	few	TRBJ1-5	ASSSPGRRSNQPQH
TRBV6-6	NA	TRBJ1-4	ASSSTNEKLF
TRBV19	NA	TRBJ1-1	ASSIAPPGGVNTEAF
TRBV19	NA	TRBJ1-1	ASRQGTEAF
TRBV7-9	few	TRBJ1-1	ASSGGGNTEAF
TRBV11-3	NA	TRBJ1-1	ASSLGPGHQNEAF
TRBV4-1	once	TRBJ1-3	ASSQERQPGNTIY
TRBV5-1	NA	TRBJ2-2	ASSPETLSAGELF